One and the same sample provided the 20 T cell receptor beta chains below, sequenced in a study of blood T cell repertoires in COVID-19. Clones were sequenced by immunoSEQ multiplex PCR, and TCRdb holds only the in-frame ones, with some missing. The sample includes about 95,000 clones, 75% to 90% seen only once; the top ten take about 3.7%. Sequencing input: peripheral blood. The receptor source for this set is a woman in her seventies with acute or convalescent COVID-19.

CDR3 loop: CASSPLAGRETQYF. CDR3 in DNA: TGTGCCAGCAGCCCACTAGCGGGGAGGGAGACCCAGTACTTC. The chain combines TRBV3-1 (or the pseudogene TRBV3-2) with TRBJ2-5; the match to TRBD2 covers 10 bases. Germline-derived CDR1 and CDR2 are LGHDT and YNNKEL (reference sequence). The CDR3 length is 14 residues. Unmatched junction bases numbered 4, after V lost 4 bases and J lost 5 bases.

This chain joins TRBV28 and TRBJ1-1, with TRBD1 as a possible D gene (5 bases). V lost 6 bases, J lost 1 base, and 12 bases lay in between. The CDR3 has 14 residues. Germline-derived CDR1 and CDR2 are MDHEN and SYDVKM. In DNA form, the CDR3 reads TGTGCCAGCAGCCCGGGGGGGTCGAACACTGAAGCTTTCTTT. It translates to CASSPGGSNTEAFF.

V is TRBV7-9 and J is TRBJ1-5; TRBD1 matches 7 bases. The V gene end was trimmed by 0 bases and the J gene end by 4 bases; junction bases not matched to a gene: 6. Germline CDR1 is SEHNR and CDR2 is FQNEAQ (reference sequence). This CDR3 comprises 16 residues. CDR3 in amino acids: CASSLASGTANQPQHF. CDR3 nucleotide sequence: TGTGCCAGCAGCTTAGCCTCCGGGACAGCGAATCAGCCCCAGCATTTT.

The V gene is TRBV28, the J gene TRBJ1-1, with no clear D. The CDR3 covers 14 residues. Germline V CDR1 and CDR2: MDHEN, SYDVKM. Trimming took off 3 bases at V and 2 bases at J, with 10 bases between the two ends. The CDR3 is CASSFARGNTEAFF. CDR3 bases: TGTGCCAGCAGTTTTGCTCGGGGAAACACTGAAGCTTTCTTT.

This clone was recorded once. CDR3 sequence (DNA): TGTGCCAGTAGAGACAGGCCGAACACCGGGGAGCTGTTTTTT. Its protein is CASRDRPNTGELFF. The chain couples TRBV19 to TRBJ2-2, with D perhaps TRBD1 (6 bases). Germline loops: CDR1 LNHDA, CDR2 SQIVND (reference sequence). Trimming pared 6 bases from V and 0 bases from J, leaving 8 bases between. The CDR3 consists of 14 residues.

The rearrangement joins TRBV19 to TRBJ1-2; D is unclear. The V and J ends lost 1 base and 8 bases respectively, with 5 bases between them. The CDR3 totals 11 residues. The germline V gene has CDR1 LNHDA and CDR2 SQIVND (reference sequence). CDR3 region: CASSIAGGYTF. The CDR3 nucleotides read TGTGCCAGTAGTATAGCCGGGGGCTACACCTTC.

The chain links TRBV6-5 to TRBJ1-2; possibly TRBD1 for D (5 bases). CDR3 length equals 12 residues. CDR1 and CDR2 (germline): MNHEY, SVGAGI. CDR3 region: CAGRQFNYGYTF. The CDR3 DNA reads TGTGCGGGTCGACAGTTCAACTATGGCTACACCTTC.

The gene calls are TRBV24-1 and TRBJ2-5, with 8 bases identical to TRBD2. With V trimmed by 2 bases and J by 4 bases, 5 bases remained unmatched. Germline V CDR1 and CDR2: KGHDR, SFDVKD. The CDR3 contains 15 residues. The CDR3 region has the DNA TGTGCCACCAGTGATTCGGGGGGGCTTAGAGAGACCCAGTACTTC. Translated, it gives CATSDSGGLRETQYF.

The chain joins TRBV25-1 to TRBJ2-2, with TRBD2 identical over 8 bases. CDR1 and CDR2 from the germline V gene are MGHDK and SYGVNS. Losses at the gene ends were 0 bases for V and 7 bases for J; bases not matched to a gene: 10. The CDR3 length is 17 residues. The CDR3 sequence is CASSEYSAGASDGELFF. CDR3 bases: TGTGCCAGCAGTGAATATTCAGCGGGGGCTTCGGACGGGGAGCTGTTTTTT.

This clone has only a few counts. The CDR3 protein is CASHQGHEPGELFF. The CDR3 DNA sequence: TGCGCCAGCCACCAGGGACACGAGCCCGGGGAGCTGTTTTTT. This sequence joins TRBV5-1 and TRBJ2-2, with D possibly matching TRBD1 (6 bases). The V gene lost 7 bases and the J gene lost 6 bases, with 16 bases spanning the gap. Looked up from germline, CDR1 is SGHRS and CDR2 is YFSETQ. The CDR3 extends over 14 amino acids.

The sample holds one count of this clone. The chain carries TRBV6-5 and TRBJ2-1, with a possible D match to TRBD1 (6 bases). Trimming took off 4 bases at V and 1 base at J, with 8 bases between the two ends. This CDR3 has 14 amino acids. CDR1 is MNHEY and CDR2 is SVGAGI in the germline V gene. The CDR3 nucleotides read TGTGCCAGCAGTTGGACAGTATCCTACAATGAGCAGTTCTTC. It is translated as CASSWTVSYNEQFF.

The chain carries TRBV28 and TRBJ1-1; D gene unclear. Looked up from germline, CDR1 is MDHEN and CDR2 is SYDVKM. V was pared by 2 bases and J by 4 bases, with 14 bases between. The CDR3 contains 15 residues. This CDR3 is CASSLSSRFPTEAFF. The CDR3 DNA reads TGTGCCAGCAGTTTAAGTAGCCGGTTTCCCACTGAAGCTTTCTTT.

The gene calls are TRBV10-2 and TRBJ2-3; the match to TRBD2 covers 8 bases. This CDR3 spans 14 amino acids. V trimming: 6 bases; J trimming: 1 base; junction bases outside the gene matches: 3. Germline CDR1 reads WSHSY; CDR2 reads SAAADI. The chain's CDR3 is CASRTSGGTDTQYF. The DNA for the CDR3 is TGCGCCAGCAGAACTAGCGGAGGCACAGATACGCAGTATTTT.

V gene TRBV5-4 combines with J gene TRBJ1-2, with D tentatively TRBD1 (5 bases). Trimming removed 1 base from V and 2 bases from J, with 9 bases in between. Germline assignment: CDR1 SGHNT and CDR2 YYREEE (reference sequence). The CDR3 length is 14 residues. CDR3 amino acids: CASSLTAGNYGYTF. The CDR3 region has the DNA TGTGCCAGCAGCTTGACTGCAGGGAACTATGGCTACACCTTC.

This chain connects TRBV5-1 to TRBJ1-2, with no clear D. This CDR3 has 18 residues. Germline V gene data show CDR1 as SGHRS and CDR2 as YFSETQ. V was pared by 4 bases and J by 3 bases, with 25 bases between. In DNA form, the CDR3 reads TGCGCCAGCAGCAAGGTGGAGCGGCCGCACCGCCCAGACTATGGCTACACCTTC. Translating it yields CASSKVERPHRPDYGYTF.

The chain combines TRBV6-5 with TRBJ2-7, with a tentative D call TRBD1 (6 bases). The CDR3 is 15 amino acids. V gave up 0 bases and J gave up 0 bases, with 9 bases separating them. CDR1 is MNHEY, CDR2 SVGAGI, per germline. The CDR3 is CASSYSLGGSYEQYV. DNA of the CDR3: TGTGCCAGCAGTTACTCATTAGGGGGCTCCTACGAGCAGTACGTC.

The chain is built from TRBV7-6 and TRBJ2-3, with D perhaps matching TRBD2 (6 bases). Deletions cut 1 base from V and 2 bases from J, with 13 bases between. The CDR3 runs to 16 residues. Germline loops: CDR1 SGHVS, CDR2 FNYEAQ. The CDR3 DNA reads as TGTGCCAGCAGCTTAGAAATCGGGGGAACCACAGATACGCAGTATTTT. The encoded protein is CASSLEIGGTTDTQYF.

The chain carries TRBV6-5 and TRBJ1-6; a possible D gene is TRBD1 (5 bases). The ends were cut back, 10 bases at V and 10 bases at J, with 23 bases in the middle. The germline V gene has CDR1 MNHEY and CDR2 SVGAGI. This CDR3 is 15 amino acids long. The chain's CDR3 is CATWEGQITSSPLHF. The CDR3 nucleotides read TGTGCCACTTGGGAGGGGCAGATCACATCGTCACCCCTCCACTTT.

The genes are TRBV10-1 and TRBJ2-7; possible D gene TRBD1, 6 bases. The CDR3 length is 11 residues. CDR1 and CDR2 (germline): WNHNN, SYGVQD (reference sequence). V gave up 10 bases and J gave up 3 bases, with 10 bases separating them. CDR3: CANRTDYEQYV. CDR3 coding DNA: TGCGCCAATAGGACAGACTACGAGCAGTACGTC.

Details on this clone: Within the sample, other DNA sequences also encode this same CDR3. This chain connects TRBV29-1 to TRBJ2-5, with D unclear. The V gene lost 4 bases and the J gene lost 2 bases, with 8 bases spanning the gap. Germline V gives CDR1 SQVTM, CDR2 ANQGSEA. The CDR3 is made up of 12 amino acids. The CDR3 is CSVVPGQETQYF. Here the CDR3 DNA reads TGCAGCGTTGTACCAGGTCAAGAGACCCAGTACTTC.